The 18 T cell receptor beta chains presented below share a single source sample, sequenced in a study of metastatic and nonmetastatic thyroid tumors. All patients were treatment-naive before thyroid surgery. With MiXCR, TCRdb called clones anew from the PCR reads. The data show 25,000 or so clones, over 15% seen once. Sequences were obtained from blood. The receptors shown here come from a male donor with papillary thyroid cancer or a benign thyroid nodule (not recorded which). Some clones in this sample may be carry-over from other donors' samples.

Ten or more counts support this clone. This chain's CDR3 is CSVESGTLSGANVLTF. In nucleotides, the CDR3 is TGCAGCGTTGAATCAGGCACCCTCTCTGGGGCCAACGTCCTGACTTTC. The chain employs TRBV29-1 and TRBJ2-6; no clear D. Germline lookup yields CDR1 SQVTM and CDR2 ANQGSEA. V dropped 2 bases and J dropped 0 bases, with 11 bases sitting between them. The CDR3 loop spans 16 amino acids.

At least ten counts were recorded for this clone. V gene TRBV6-1 combines with J gene TRBJ1-4; D is undetermined. V dropped 7 bases and J dropped 8 bases, with 11 bases sitting between them. The germline V gene has CDR1 MNHNS and CDR2 SASEGT. The CDR3 is 12 residues long. CDR3 amino acids: CASKRVEEKLFF. The CDR3 bases are TGTGCCAGCAAGCGGGTGGAAGAAAAACTGTTTTTT.

This clone was seen many times. V gene TRBV18 combines with J gene TRBJ2-7; 7 nucleotides match TRBD1. After removal of 2 bases from V and 3 bases from J, the junction contained 7 bases not matched to a gene. This CDR3 has 15 amino acids. The V gene's germline CDR1 is KGHSH and CDR2 LQKENI. Here the CDR3 reads CASSPVPGGNYEQYF. The CDR3 DNA reads as TGTGCCAGCTCACCAGTCCCAGGGGGTAACTACGAGCAGTACTTC.

This clone showed up many times. This sequence joins TRBV5-4 and TRBJ1-6; a possible D gene is TRBD1 (5 bases). The CDR3 is 15 residues long. V was pared by 5 bases and J by 7 bases, with 16 bases between. Germline V gene sequence: CDR1 SGHNT, CDR2 YYREEE (reference sequence). The CDR3 is CASRAEGYLNSPLHF. The CDR3, as DNA: TGTGCCAGCAGGGCCGAGGGGTATTTAAATTCACCCCTCCACTTT.

The sample holds many counts of this clone. The chain joins TRBV5-1 to TRBJ1-1; D remains ambiguous. CDR1 and CDR2 (germline): SGHRS, YFSETQ. The CDR3 is 14 amino acids. V shed 2 bases and J shed 1 base, with 9 bases lying between them. CDR3 sequence: CASSFRAKNTEAFF. CDR3 nucleotide sequence: TGCGCCAGCAGCTTCCGGGCCAAGAACACTGAAGCTTTCTTT.

This clone was seen at least ten times. CDR3 DNA sequence: TGTGCCAGCAGCCCCGGGACAGGGTCCCACGAGCAGTACTTC. As protein: CASSPGTGSHEQYF. The rearrangement links TRBV3-1 to TRBJ2-7; 9 nucleotides agree with TRBD1. The CDR3 is made up of 14 amino acids. V dropped 4 bases and J dropped 5; count of bases not matched to a gene: 6. Germline CDR1 reads LGHDT; CDR2 reads YNNKEL (reference sequence).

The chain recombines TRBV11-3 with TRBJ2-2; maybe TRBD2 (6 bases). In germline, CDR1 is SGHNT, CDR2 YENEEA. The CDR3 spans 16 residues. Trimming pared 5 bases from V and 3 bases from J, leaving 16 bases between. The CDR3 here is CASSPGRGSDTGELFF. The DNA for the CDR3 is TGTGCCAGCAGCCCAGGCCGGGGGAGCGACACCGGGGAGCTGTTTTTT. Together with reference TRBV11-3 and TRBJ2-2, the CDR3 gives the full variable domain: EAGVVQSPRYKIIEKKQPVAFWCNPISGHNTLYWYLQNLGQGPELLIRYENEEAVDDSQLPKDRFSAERLKGVDSTLKIQPAELGDSAVYLCASSPGRGSDTGELFFGEGSRLTVL.

This clone was observed a handful of times. The chain recombines TRBV20-1 with TRBJ1-2, with 9 bases lining up with TRBD1. The ends lost 3 bases at V and 6 bases at J; junction bases unmatched: 8. Germline CDR1 and CDR2: DFQATT and SNEGSKA (reference sequence). This CDR3 region has 14 residues. In DNA form, the CDR3 reads TGCAGTGCTAGCGGGACAGGGTACTTCCATGGCTACACCTTC. This gives the protein CSASGTGYFHGYTF.

By share, this clone counts as medium-sized. This rearrangement joins TRBV12-3 or TRBV12-4 to TRBJ1-6; 11 nucleotides match TRBD1. The junction had 4 bases not matched to a gene; V was cut back by 6 bases and J by 9 bases. This CDR3 region has 14 residues. In nucleotides, the CDR3 is TGTGCCAGCAGGGGACAGGGGGTTGCTTCACCCCTCCACTTT. As protein: CASRGQGVASPLHF.

This clone is deemed medium-sized. The chain carries TRBV13 and TRBJ2-5, with 10 bases fitting TRBD2. The CDR3 loop spans 16 amino acids. Per germline, CDR1 PRHDT and CDR2 FYEKMQ (reference sequence). V shed 7 bases, J shed 2 bases, and the junction held 10 bases outside the gene matches. CDR3 residues: CASTARTSGEQETQYF. The CDR3 DNA sequence: TGTGCCAGCACCGCCCGGACTAGCGGCGAGCAAGAGACCCAGTACTTC.

This clone was picked up many times. The chain links TRBV27 to TRBJ2-5, with 12 nucleotides matching TRBD1. With 5 bases clipped from V and 5 bases from J, the junction kept 12 bases outside the gene matches. Germline V lookup: CDR1 MNHEY, CDR2 SMNVEV (reference sequence). CDR3 length: 17 amino acids. The CDR3 here is CASSPRDRGLGGETQYF. The CDR3 DNA reads as TGTGCCAGCAGTCCCCGGGACAGGGGGCTGGGAGGGGAGACCCAGTACTTC.

The rearrangement links TRBV6-5 to TRBJ2-7, with a tentative D call TRBD1 (6 bases). Germline V gene data show CDR1 as MNHEY and CDR2 as SVGAGI. Trimming cost V 0 bases and J 0 bases, with 6 bases left between them. The CDR3 length is 14 residues. CDR3 sequence reads: CASSYSGHSYEQYF. The CDR3, as DNA: TGTGCCAGCAGTTACTCGGGACACTCCTACGAGCAGTACTTC.

This clone was picked up many times. The J gene is TRBJ1-5, the V gene TRBV2, with D unclear. Germline loops: CDR1 SNHLY, CDR2 FYNNEI. Trimming took off 4 bases at V and 0 bases at J, with 10 bases between the two ends. CDR3 length equals 15 residues. The CDR3 nucleotides are TGTGCCAGCAGTGTACAGCCTTATAGCAATCAGCCCCAGCATTTT. Amino acids: CASSVQPYSNQPQHF.

This clone was seen at least ten times. The V call is TRBV5-6, the J call TRBJ2-5; maybe TRBD1 (6 bases). Trimming cost V 5 bases and J 5 bases, with 16 bases left between them. This CDR3 region has 14 residues. Germline-derived CDR1 and CDR2 are SGHDT and YYEEEE. For the CDR3, the DNA is TGTGCCAGCAGTTCACAGGGAATGCGGGAGACCCAGTACTTC. Translating it yields CASSSQGMRETQYF.

The chain is built from TRBV10-3 and TRBJ1-6; no reliable D call. The V and J ends lost 8 bases and 4 bases respectively, with 12 bases between them. Per germline, CDR1 ENHRY and CDR2 SYGVKD. The CDR3 is made up of 14 amino acids. The CDR3 sequence: CAIGRPEYNSPLHF. The CDR3, as DNA: TGTGCCATCGGACGCCCCGAATATAATTCACCCCTCCACTTT.

This clone was seen ten or more times. A much larger clone differs from this one at a single base, so this may be a read error. Within the sample, other DNA sequences also encode this same CDR3. This rearrangement joins TRBV20-1 to TRBJ2-7, with D possibly being TRBD1 (6 bases). CDR3 length equals 14 residues. V lost 6 bases to trimming and J lost 4 bases, with 19 bases between them. The V gene's germline CDR1 is DFQATT and CDR2 SNEGSKA (reference sequence). In DNA form, the CDR3 reads TGCAGTGCCATAGACCCAGGACAGTCATACGAGCAGTACTTC. It encodes CSAIDPGQSYEQYF.

This clone was seen many times. The V and J genes are TRBV30 and TRBJ1-4; weak D call: TRBD1 (5 bases). Germline V gives CDR1 GTSNPN, CDR2 SVGIG (reference sequence). Trimming took 5 bases from V and 4 from J, leaving 14 bases between them. The CDR3 has 14 amino acids. The CDR3 nucleotides read TGTGCCTGGCAGGGTGCGGCCCTTAATGAAAAACTGTTTTTT. Translated, it gives CAWQGAALNEKLFF.

By sample fraction, this clone is medium-sized. The rearrangement uses TRBV27 and TRBJ2-7; D possibly matches TRBD1 or TRBD2 (5 bases each). CDR1 is MNHEY, CDR2 SMNVEV, per germline (reference sequence). This CDR3 comprises 15 residues. V was pared by 8 bases and J by 4 bases, with 21 bases between. As DNA, the CDR3 is TGTGCCAGCTATCCGACAGCCGGCGGGTTTTACGAGCAGTACTTC. It translates to CASYPTAGGFYEQYF.